This T cell receptor beta chain is from a study of T cell repertoires in cytomegalovirus infection (dated by TCRdb to the late 2010s). Broadly, across the study: Because public TCR beta signatures pointed to carriage of CMV infection together with the matching HLA type, the HLA type of each donor mattered for the analysis.

What the research found in general, with its limitations: Carriers of CMV infection plus the relevant HLA type were discriminated by the cumulative frequency of public TCR beta family members in the study cohort and in an independent approximately 350-donor cohort. In the ex vivo response, HLA-C-restricted CMV-specific TCR beta clonotypes were dominant, and in two of eight donors the single most frequent clonotype came from this HLA-C-restricted group.

The run used an Illumina HiSeq 1500. Clones were called with MiXCR by TCRdb after fastp trimmed the public reads at Q25, and only in-frame beta chains were retained. Every entry covers one CDR3 protein and lists the most common genes and DNA from its rows. The sample table contains 400,000 or so distinct CDR3 sequences; only one count was recorded for about a third of them. The ten largest clones add up to around 13% of the sample. Details on this clonotype: Its antigen remains unidentified. No base quality values were provided; no much bigger clone lies one nucleotide off.

Its CDR3 holds 18 amino acids, cysteine through phenylalanine. Just CDR3 DNA is preserved here, 54 bases in frame from base 1. Clipping removes 4 bases from V and 0 bases from J, with 9 as the unmatched junction base count. CDR1 and CDR2 are drawn from the germline V gene: SGHAT, FQNNGV. Recombination linked TRBV11-2 to TRBJ2-3; 11 of the junction bases match TRBD2. Sequencing used PBMCs. This receptor was taken from a human donor in good health (CMV status not recorded). Some clones in this sample may be carry-over from other donors' samples. The CDR3 protein is CASSSTSGGGVSTDTQYF. The DNA sequence follows: TGTGCCAGCAGCTCCACTAGCGGGGGAGGGGTGAGCACAGATACGCAGTATTTT.